The 9 T cell receptor beta chains in this list originate from one sample, sequenced in a study of T cells in Graves' hyperthyroidism and ophthalmopathy. RNA transcripts gave rise to amplified TCR beta CDR3 regions. HTBI primers drove first-round RT-PCR of the TCR CDR3. MiXCR, applied by TCRdb to the multiplex PCR reads, yields one record per CDR3 protein. The sample holds 300,000 to 350,000 distinct CDR3 sequences, 16% seen once. The material sequenced was blood. The receptors were sampled from a man younger than 45 with Graves' hyperthyroidism.

This clonotype was counted many times. The rearrangement uses TRBV5-1 and TRBJ2-7; D is unresolved. Trimming stripped 4 bases from V and 7 bases from J, with 9 bases between. Germline V gene sequence: CDR1 SGHRS, CDR2 YFSETQ. The CDR3 length is 11 residues. DNA of the CDR3: TGCGCCAGCAGCAACGGTGAGGAGCAGTACTTC. This gives the protein CASSNGEEQYF.

This clonotype was seen at least ten times. The chain links TRBV6-1 to TRBJ2-3; D is ambiguous. The V gene's germline CDR1 is MNHNS and CDR2 SASEGT. V lost 2 bases and J 2 bases, leaving 11 bases between the germline ends. This CDR3 has 15 residues. The CDR3 coding sequence is TGTGCCAGCAGTGAATGGGCCACTTCCACAGATACGCAGTATTTT. Translation: CASSEWATSTDTQYF.

The table lists this clonotype with many counts. The chain links TRBV5-5 to TRBJ2-3; D is undetermined. The CDR3 contains 13 residues. Trimming took off 0 bases at V and 3 bases at J, with 5 bases between the two ends. CDR1 is SGHKS, CDR2 YYEKEE, per germline (reference sequence). The CDR3 sequence: CASSLEWTDTQYF. CDR3 nucleotide sequence: TGTGCCAGCAGCTTGGAGTGGACAGATACGCAGTATTTT. Full variable domain (remainder filled in from reference TRBV5-5 and TRBJ2-3): DAGVTQSPTHLIKTRGQQVTLRCSPISGHKSVSWYQQVLGQGPQFIFQYYEKEERGRGNFPDRFSARQFPNYSSELNVNALLLGDSALYLCASSLEWTDTQYFGPGTRLTVL.

This chain links TRBV24-1 with TRBJ2-1, with D perhaps TRBD2 (6 bases). Trimming stripped 3 bases from V and 10 bases from J, with 21 bases between. Germline-derived CDR1 and CDR2 are KGHDR and SFDVKD. The CDR3 spans 16 residues. The CDR3 region is CATSDPRWGAGGEQFF. CDR3 coding DNA: TGTGCCACCAGTGATCCTCGGTGGGGAGCTGGGGGGGAGCAGTTCTTC.

This clonotype has ten or more counts. V gene TRBV11-2 combines with J gene TRBJ2-5; the D is unclear. Per the germline V gene, CDR1 is SGHAT and CDR2 is FQNNGV. V was cut by 0 bases and J by 5 bases, with 16 bases left in between. The CDR3 totals 16 residues. CDR3 sequence (DNA): TGTGCCAGCAGCTTAGATACTGGCATGACCGTGGAGACCCAGTACTTC. Its translation is CASSLDTGMTVETQYF. The entire variable domain, with the rest obtained from reference TRBV11-2 and TRBJ2-5, is as follows: EAGVAQSPRYKIIEKRQSVAFWCNPISGHATLYWYQQILGQGPKLLIQFQNNGVVDDSQLPKDRFSAERLKGVDSTLKIQPAKLEDSAVYLCASSLDTGMTVETQYFGPGTRLLVL.

The chain links TRBV5-4 to TRBJ2-2; 12 bases align to TRBD2. The germline CDR1 and CDR2 sequences are SGHNT and YYREEE (reference sequence). The J segment lost 7 bases and the V segment lost 6 bases, leaving 10 bases of the junction unmatched. The CDR3 spans 16 residues. The CDR3 region is CASIARTSGTDGELFF. The CDR3 DNA reads TGTGCCAGCATCGCCCGGACTAGCGGGACGGACGGGGAGCTGTTTTTT.

This clonotype was seen ten or more times. V is TRBV2 and J is TRBJ2-7; 8 bases match TRBD2. CDR1 and CDR2 from the germline V gene are SNHLY and FYNNEI. CDR3 size: 16 residues. Trimming took 0 bases from V and 5 from J; bases not matched to a gene: 9. The DNA for the CDR3 is TGTGCCAGCAGTGAAGCGCTTTACGCGGGAGGCAACGAGCAGTACTTC. Translation: CASSEALYAGGNEQYF.

The sample holds many counts of this clonotype. The J gene is TRBJ2-1, the V gene TRBV12-3 or TRBV12-4, with TRBD1 identical over 9 bases. Trimming removed 1 base from V and 3 bases from J; junction bases left unmatched: 13. CDR3 size: 19 residues. CDR3 region: CASSLVMGQGTSLYNEQFF. The CDR3 coding sequence is TGTGCCAGCAGTTTAGTGATGGGACAGGGCACATCCCTCTACAATGAGCAGTTCTTC.

In this sample, this clonotype turned up many times. The gene calls are TRBV3-1 and TRBJ1-1; D is uncertain. From germline, CDR1 is LGHDT and CDR2 YNNKEL (reference sequence). This CDR3 spans 14 amino acids. V was clipped by 1 base and J by 5 bases, with 11 bases between them. CDR3: CASSQAAGYTEAFF. CDR3 DNA: TGTGCCAGCAGCCAAGCTGCTGGGTATACTGAAGCTTTCTTT. Full variable domain (remainder filled in from reference TRBV3-1 and TRBJ1-1): DTAVSQTPKYLVTQMGNDKSIKCEQNLGHDTMYWYKQDSKKFLKIMFSYNNKELIINETVPNRFSPKSPDKAHLNLHINSLELGDSAVYFCASSQAAGYTEAFFGQGTRLTVV.